This T cell receptor beta chain is from a study of T-cell memory formation after mild COVID-19. Overall study findings and caveats: Prior to infection, memory already included some responding clones, suggesting cross-reactive memory joined.

With regard to this clonotype: Its matching antigen is unknown.

TCRdb processed the 5' RACE reads anew with MiXCR; each CDR3 protein has one entry. There are 150,000 or so distinct CDR3 sequences in the sample; about 28% occur only once, and around 12% lies in the top ten. V was trimmed by 5 bases and J by 6 bases, leaving 28 bases between them. The CDR3 is 18 amino acids. CDR1 and CDR2 (germline): SEHNR, FQNEAQ (reference sequence). Sequenced sample: PBMCs or a T cell subset sorted from them (not recorded which). This sequence joins TRBV7-9 and TRBJ1-2; D ambiguous. The sequence was obtained from an adult woman who had mild COVID-19 (a few samples of this study predate the infection). Cell type and time point are not known. DNA for the CDR3: TGTGCCAGCAGCGCGTACAGCGGAGTTACGTCGGAGTTAGATGGCTACACCTTC. Its translation is CASSAYSGVTSELDGYTF.